These 23 T cell receptor beta chains came from one sample sequenced in a study of cytomegalovirus exposure and HLA in healthy donors. A multiplex PCR was run with 60 Vbeta primers and 13 Jbeta primers. Profiled with immunoSEQ multiplex PCR; TCRdb holds only in-frame clones, not every one. Of approximately 170,000 clones in the sample, roughly four fifths are singletons; the top ten hold about 4%. The sequencing sample was made of PBMCs. These receptors all stem from a man in his fifties or sixties in good health and CMV-seropositive.

The chain uses TRBV4-1 and TRBJ2-1, with no clear D. This CDR3 comprises 15 residues. Germline V lookup: CDR1 MGHRA, CDR2 YSYEKL. Trimming pared 1 base from V and 3 bases from J, leaving 10 bases between. Here the CDR3 reads CASSQVGGRYNEQFF. CDR3 nucleotides: TGCGCCAGCAGCCAAGTTGGTGGGCGCTACAATGAGCAGTTCTTC.

This chain joins TRBV5-1 and TRBJ2-5; 8 bases are a match to TRBD1. Trimming cost V 0 bases and J 5 bases; bases outside gene matches: 6. Germline loops: CDR1 SGHRS, CDR2 YFSETQ. The CDR3 has 15 residues. The CDR3 sequence: CASSLGAGGRETQYF. The CDR3 nucleotides read TGCGCCAGCAGCTTGGGGGCAGGGGGCAGGGAGACCCAGTACTTC.

V usage is TRBV7-6 and J usage is TRBJ1-5; 10 bases agree with TRBD1. V was pared by 5 bases and J by 6 bases, with 4 bases of the junction left unmatched. Germline V gives CDR1 SGHVS, CDR2 FNYEAQ. CDR3 length equals 14 residues. The CDR3 is CASSPGQGGQPQHF. As DNA, the CDR3 is TGTGCCAGCAGCCCCGGACAGGGGGGTCAGCCCCAGCATTTT.

DNA of the CDR3: TGTGCCAGCAGCTTCGGACTAGCGGGAGGTGAAGATACGCAGTATTTT. Its translation is CASSFGLAGGEDTQYF. The rearrangement links TRBV7-8 to TRBJ2-3, with 14 bases fitting TRBD2. CDR3 length: 16 residues. The ends lost 3 bases at V and 5 bases at J; junction bases unmatched: 4. Germline V CDR1 and CDR2: SGHVS, FQNEAQ.

The rearrangement uses TRBV5-6 and TRBJ1-2, with D perhaps TRBD1 (5 bases). The V end was cut by 2 bases, the J end by 5 bases, with 22 bases between. CDR3 size: 17 residues. Germline V gene data show CDR1 as SGHDT and CDR2 as YYEEEE. CDR3 coding DNA: TGTGCCAGCAGCTTCCAGGGTCTGGGGTCGGATAGATATGGCTACACCTTC. Its translation is CASSFQGLGSDRYGYTF.

This clone was recorded once. V gene TRBV30 combines with J gene TRBJ1-2, with a possible D match to TRBD1 (5 bases). Germline V gene lookup returns CDR1 GTSNPN and CDR2 SVGIG (reference sequence). The CDR3 is 16 residues long. Trimming left V 0 bases short and J 1 base short, with 15 bases between. CDR3 in amino acids: CAWSVRGKILNYGYTF. The DNA of the CDR3 is TGTGCCTGGAGTGTACGGGGGAAAATTCTTAACTATGGCTACACCTTC.

The J gene is TRBJ2-5, the V gene TRBV9; the match to TRBD2 covers 13 bases. V shed 0 bases, J shed 5 bases, and the junction held 1 base outside the gene matches. The CDR3 spans 15 residues. Germline V lookup: CDR1 SGDLS, CDR2 YYNGEE. The CDR3 nucleotides read TGTGCCAGCAGCGTAGGGACTAGCGGGAGTGAGACCCAGTACTTC. Protein product: CASSVGTSGSETQYF.

V is TRBV28 and J is TRBJ1-2; 7 bases fit TRBD1. Germline V gene sequence: CDR1 MDHEN, CDR2 SYDVKM. V lost 6 bases to trimming and J lost 5 bases; unmatched junction nucleotides: 3. The CDR3 spans 12 residues. CDR3 loop: CASRGTDYGYTF. Written as DNA, the CDR3 is TGTGCCAGCAGAGGGACAGATTATGGCTACACCTTC.

This sequence joins TRBV28 and TRBJ1-2, with TRBD1 as a possible D gene (5 bases). Germline CDR1 is MDHEN and CDR2 is SYDVKM. V lost 7 bases and J 10 bases, leaving 22 bases between the germline ends. This CDR3 comprises 14 residues. The CDR3: CASKRGSSPGPYTF. CDR3 bases: TGTGCCAGCAAACGGGGGTCGAGCCCCGGCCCCTACACCTTC.

The CDR3, as DNA: TGTGCCAGCAGTCCCCAAGCGGGAGACGGCTACGAGCAGTACTTC. This gives the protein CASSPQAGDGYEQYF. The J gene is TRBJ2-7, the V gene TRBV6-1; TRBD2 aligns across 8 bases. The CDR3 extends over 15 amino acids. Trimming took 5 bases from V and 3 from J; bases not matched to a gene: 9. CDR1 and CDR2 from the germline V gene are MNHNS and SASEGT.

This chain links TRBV4-2 with TRBJ1-2; 8 bases map to TRBD1. The CDR3 runs to 16 residues. V dropped 3 bases and J dropped 1; count of bases not matched to a gene: 7. Germline values: CDR1 LGHNA, CDR2 YNFKEQ. The CDR3 here is CASSQPGQDHNYGYTF. The CDR3 nucleotides are TGTGCCAGCAGCCAGCCGGGACAGGACCATAACTATGGCTACACCTTC.

As regards this clone: A junction boundary mismatches the germline segment, possibly from a read error. The chain employs TRBV2 and TRBJ1-1; a weak D match, TRBD1 (6 bases). The CDR3 loop spans 15 amino acids. In germline, CDR1 is SNHLY, CDR2 FYNNEI. CDR3 DNA sequence: TGTGCCAGCAGGGAAGAACAGGGAAGAAACACTGAAGCTTTCTTT. It is translated as CASREEQGRNTEAFF.

This chain uses TRBV19 with TRBJ2-7; weak D call: TRBD1 (5 bases). The CDR3 sequence is 15 residues long. CDR1 and CDR2 (germline): LNHDA, SQIVND (reference sequence). Deletions cut 1 base from V and 3 bases from J, with 13 bases between. DNA of the CDR3: TGTGCCAGTAGTATAGGTGCCAGGGCTGACTACGAGCAGTACTTC. Residues: CASSIGARADYEQYF.

The rearrangement links TRBV30 to TRBJ2-7; 9 nucleotides line up with TRBD1. Trimming removed 1 base from V and 5 bases from J; junction bases left unmatched: 9. There are 15 residues in the CDR3. Germline loops: CDR1 GTSNPN, CDR2 SVGIG (reference sequence). CDR3 in DNA: TGTGCCTGGAGTGCCGGACAGGGGTCCCTCAACGAGCAGTACTTC. It is translated as CAWSAGQGSLNEQYF. Drawing the rest from reference TRBV30 and TRBJ2-7, the complete variable domain is SQTIHQWPATLVQPVGSPLSLECTVEGTSNPNLYWYRQAAGRGLQLLFYSVGIGQISSEVPQNLSASRPQDRQFILSSKKLLLSDSGFYLCAWSAGQGSLNEQYFGPGTRLTVT.

The rearrangement links TRBV28 to TRBJ2-2; 9 bases are shared with TRBD1. This CDR3 spans 16 amino acids. Trimming removed 3 bases from V and 4 bases from J; junction bases left unmatched: 6. Germline CDR1 and CDR2: MDHEN and SYDVKM. CDR3 nucleotides: TGTGCCAGCAGTTTTCCGGGACAGGGATTCACCGGGGAGCTGTTTTTT. Amino acid sequence: CASSFPGQGFTGELFF.

The chain has TRBV29-1 and TRBJ1-5, with a weak D call TRBD1 (5 bases). Between the trimmed V and J ends, which lost 6 bases and 12 bases, there was a span of 21 bases. The CDR3 is 13 amino acids. The germline gives CDR1 SQVTM, CDR2 ANQGSEA. The CDR3 loop reads CSVHSGEGTVQHF. Written as DNA, the CDR3 is TGCAGCGTCCATAGTGGGGAGGGGACGGTCCAGCATTTT. Combining the CDR3 with reference TRBV29-1 and TRBJ1-5 gives the whole variable domain SAVISQKPSRDICQRGTSLTIQCQVDSQVTMMFWYRQQPGQSLTLIATANQGSEATYESGFVIDKFPISRPNLTFSTLTVSNMSPEDSSIYLCSVHSGEGTVQHFGDGTRLSIL.

The chain carries TRBV11-1 and TRBJ2-7; D possibly corresponds to TRBD2 (6 bases). Germline CDR1 SGHAT, CDR2 FQDESV (reference sequence). The CDR3 is 19 amino acids. Trimming removed 3 bases at V and 7 bases at J, with 31 bases between. The chain's CDR3 is CASSFTPSLAASDRGEQYF. The CDR3 DNA follows: TGTGCCAGCAGCTTTACACCAAGTTTAGCGGCGTCGGATCGTGGAGAGCAGTACTTC.

J is TRBJ1-1 and V is TRBV21-1; the table's D call of TRBD1 was not tested on the DNA. TRBV21-1 is a documented pseudogene. This CDR3 has 11 residues. CDR3 coding DNA: TGTGCCACGACAGGGATCACTGAAGCTTTCTTT. Protein: CATTGITEAFF.

The V gene is TRBV7-9, the J gene TRBJ2-1; D is perhaps TRBD2 (6 bases). CDR3 length: 12 amino acids. Per germline, CDR1 SEHNR and CDR2 FQNEAQ (reference sequence). V gave up 7 bases and J gave up 9 bases, with 13 bases separating them. CDR3 protein: CASTPLGGEQFF. The CDR3, as DNA: TGTGCCAGCACCCCCCTGGGGGGTGAGCAGTTCTTC. Drawing the rest from reference TRBV7-9 and TRBJ2-1, the complete variable domain is DTGVSQNPRHKITKRGQNVTFRCDPISEHNRLYWYRQTLGQGPEFLTYFQNEAQLEKSRLLSDRFSAERPKGSFSTLEIQRTEQGDSAMYLCASTPLGGEQFFGPGTRLTVL.

This clone was recorded a few times. The rearrangement joins TRBV9 to TRBJ2-1, with 7 bases matching TRBD1. Germline V gene lookup returns CDR1 SGDLS and CDR2 YYNGEE. Trimming took 1 base from V and 7 from J; bases not matched to a gene: 8. CDR3 length equals 15 residues. This chain's CDR3 is CASSVTGTVRNEQFF. The DNA of the CDR3 is TGTGCCAGCAGCGTAACCGGGACAGTACGAAATGAGCAGTTCTTC.

The chain joins TRBV11-2 to TRBJ2-2; TRBD1 agrees at 10 bases. The ends lost 2 bases at V and 6 bases at J; junction bases unmatched: 6. The germline gives CDR1 SGHAT, CDR2 FQNNGV. The CDR3 contains 16 residues. CDR3 sequence reads: CASSLTGTGAAGELFF. CDR3 DNA sequence: TGTGCCAGCAGCTTAACCGGGACAGGGGCTGCCGGGGAGCTGTTTTTT.

The chain combines TRBV27 with TRBJ2-7; a possible D gene is TRBD2 (6 bases). Germline V gene lookup returns CDR1 MNHEY and CDR2 SMNVEV (reference sequence). The CDR3 is 15 residues long. Trimming cost V 3 bases and J 2 bases, with 14 bases left between them. CDR3 loop: CASSLSGEDPYEQYF. CDR3 nucleotides: TGTGCCAGCAGTTTGTCGGGAGAGGACCCCTACGAGCAGTACTTC.

The chain has TRBV29-1 and TRBJ1-2, with 7 nucleotides matching TRBD1. V dropped 4 bases and J dropped 8; count of bases not matched to a gene: 4. The germline CDR1 and CDR2 sequences are SQVTM and ANQGSEA. CDR3 length: 11 amino acids. CDR3 sequence: CSVGQGGGYTF. As DNA, the CDR3 is TGCAGCGTTGGACAGGGAGGAGGCTACACCTTC.